The clone carrying this T cell receptor (beta chain) has a handful of counts. Its antigen is unknown. The data were taken from a study of blood T cells in healthy people across ages. A J-beta primer mix and a sample-barcoded 5' primer were used in a second PCR of roughly 6 to 11 cycles. Tags on each cDNA molecule came from a template-switch adaptor with 12 random nucleotides. One entry per CDR3 protein results from TCRdb running MiXCR on the 5' RACE reads. The table has 540,000 or so distinct CDR3 sequences, under 55% seen once. Whole-study findings and limits: Unsorted PBMCs ruled out conclusive naive versus antigen-experienced comparison. A roughly linear age-dependent decrease characterized TCR beta diversity per million T cells.

The sample providers were healthy Caucasian people from Russia, aged about 6 to 95. Germline CDR1 and CDR2: SGHNT and YENEEA. Trimming left V 0 bases short and J 6 bases short, with 15 bases between. This CDR3 comprises 16 residues. The sequencing sample was made of blood. The V and J genes are TRBV11-3 and TRBJ2-1; perhaps TRBD2 as D (6 bases). The TCR sequence derives from a man aged 80 or over in good health. The CDR3 nucleotides are TGTGCCAGCAGCTTAGAAGGGACGCGGGGTACCAATGAGCAGTTCTTC. The encoded protein is CASSLEGTRGTNEQFF.